This paragraph covers one TCR beta chain sequence. What it binds is not known. This specimen comes from a study of cytomegalovirus exposure and HLA in healthy donors. General study results and limits: Overall, approximately 150 TCR beta chains were annotated as cytomegalovirus-associated. Under in vitro conditions, three CMV-associated chains were confirmed as specific for CMV antigens. Most observed TCR sequences were rare, whereas some public TCRs were detected in many donors. Using the classifier, cytomegalovirus status was reportedly diagnosed with high specificity and sensitivity.

In germline, CDR1 is MGHRA, CDR2 YSYEKL. The ends lost 0 bases at V and 1 base at J; junction bases unmatched: 4. The CDR3 is 16 residues long. Here immunoSEQ multiplex PCR was the method, and the copy in TCRdb shows in-frame clones only, minus some. The data hold about 220,000 clones, with 80% to 95% observed a single time. The source is a woman between 18 and 29 years old in good health and CMV-seronegative. The chain recombines TRBV4-1 with TRBJ2-3; 7 nucleotides match TRBD2. The specimen was PBMCs. The CDR3 is CASSQDDAGGTDTQYF. CDR3 bases: TGCGCCAGCAGCCAAGACGACGCGGGAGGCACAGATACGCAGTATTTT.